In this sample, the clone carrying this T cell receptor (beta chain) turned up a few times. Its antigen is undetermined. This sample is part of a study of CD8 T cells in ankylosing spondylitis. Study-wide results and limits: According to the report, clones linked to the disease were significantly enriched in matched synovial fluid samples taken from ankylosing spondylitis patients. Disease-linked clones displayed a CD8+ phenotype and appeared relatively rarely in peripheral blood.

V was clipped by 3 bases and J by 2 bases, with 15 bases between them. Germline lookup yields CDR1 SNHLY and CDR2 FYNNEI. This CDR3 is 16 amino acids long. TCRdb analysed the 5' RACE reads with MiXCR anew, one entry per CDR3 protein. Here the sample spans a few hundred thousand distinct CDR3 sequences, 15% to 20% being singletons. This receptor was obtained from a male donor with ankylosing spondylitis or in good health (not recorded which). Sequenced input: blood, either unsorted or a sorted T cell fraction (not recorded which). The chain combines TRBV2 with TRBJ2-3; D is possibly TRBD1 (5 bases). The CDR3 region is CASSDPSTAPTDTQYF. Here the CDR3 DNA reads TGTGCCAGCAGTGACCCCTCGACAGCACCCACAGATACGCAGTATTTT.